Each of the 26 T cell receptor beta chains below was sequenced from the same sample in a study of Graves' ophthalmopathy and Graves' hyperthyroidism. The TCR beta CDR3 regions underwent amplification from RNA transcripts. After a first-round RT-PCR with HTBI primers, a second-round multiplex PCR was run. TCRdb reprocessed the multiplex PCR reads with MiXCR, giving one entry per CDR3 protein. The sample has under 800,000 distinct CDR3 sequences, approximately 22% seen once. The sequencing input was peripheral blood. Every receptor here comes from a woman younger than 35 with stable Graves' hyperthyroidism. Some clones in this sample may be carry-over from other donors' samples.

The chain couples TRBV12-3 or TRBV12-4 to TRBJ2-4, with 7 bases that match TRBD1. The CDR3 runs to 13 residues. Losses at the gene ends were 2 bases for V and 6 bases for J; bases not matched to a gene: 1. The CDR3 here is CASSLSGGNIQYF. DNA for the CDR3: TGTGCCAGCAGTTTATCAGGGGGAAACATTCAGTACTTC.

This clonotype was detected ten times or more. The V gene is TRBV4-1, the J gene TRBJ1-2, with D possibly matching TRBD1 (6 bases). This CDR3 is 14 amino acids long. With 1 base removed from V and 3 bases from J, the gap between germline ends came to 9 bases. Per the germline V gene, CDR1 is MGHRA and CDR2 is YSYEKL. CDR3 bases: TGCGCCAGCAGCCAAGTCACAGGGCACTATGGCTACACCTTC. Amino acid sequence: CASSQVTGHYGYTF.

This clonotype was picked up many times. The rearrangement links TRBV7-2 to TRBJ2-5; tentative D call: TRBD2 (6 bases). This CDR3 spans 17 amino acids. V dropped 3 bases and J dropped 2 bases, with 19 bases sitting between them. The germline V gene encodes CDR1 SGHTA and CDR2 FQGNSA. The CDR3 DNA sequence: TGTGCCAGCAGCTTCAACTTGGGGGGAGTAGAACAAGAGACCCAGTACTTC. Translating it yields CASSFNLGGVEQETQYF.

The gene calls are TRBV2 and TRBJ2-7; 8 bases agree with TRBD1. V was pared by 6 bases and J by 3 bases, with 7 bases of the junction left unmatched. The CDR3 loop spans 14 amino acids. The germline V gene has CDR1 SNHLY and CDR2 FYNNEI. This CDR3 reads CASRDRGGLYEQYF. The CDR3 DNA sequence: TGTGCCAGCAGAGACAGGGGTGGGCTCTACGAGCAGTACTTC. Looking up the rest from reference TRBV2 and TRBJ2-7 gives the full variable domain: EPEVTQTPSHQVTQMGQEVILRCVPISNHLYFYWYRQILGQKVEFLVSFYNNEISEKSEIFDDQFSVERPDGSNFTLKIRSTKLEDSAMYFCASRDRGGLYEQYFGPGTRLTVT.

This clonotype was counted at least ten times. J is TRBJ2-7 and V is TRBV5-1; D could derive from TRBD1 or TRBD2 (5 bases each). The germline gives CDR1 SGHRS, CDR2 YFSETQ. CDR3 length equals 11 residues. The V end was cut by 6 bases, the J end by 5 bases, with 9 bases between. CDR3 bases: TGCGCCAGCAATCGGGGCGACGAGCAGTACTTC. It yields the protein CASNRGDEQYF.

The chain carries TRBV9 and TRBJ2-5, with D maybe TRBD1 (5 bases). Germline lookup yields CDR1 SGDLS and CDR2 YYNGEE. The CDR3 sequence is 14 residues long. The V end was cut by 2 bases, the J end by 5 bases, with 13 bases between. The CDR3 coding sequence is TGTGCCAGCAGCGTGCAGGGCCAGAGGGAGACCCAGTACTTC. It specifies CASSVQGQRETQYF.

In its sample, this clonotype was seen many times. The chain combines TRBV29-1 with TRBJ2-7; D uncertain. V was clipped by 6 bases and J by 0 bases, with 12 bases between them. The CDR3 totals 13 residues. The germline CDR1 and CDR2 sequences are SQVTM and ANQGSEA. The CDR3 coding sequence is TGCAGCGTAGCAGGAGAATTCTCCTACGAGCAGTACTTC. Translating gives CSVAGEFSYEQYF.

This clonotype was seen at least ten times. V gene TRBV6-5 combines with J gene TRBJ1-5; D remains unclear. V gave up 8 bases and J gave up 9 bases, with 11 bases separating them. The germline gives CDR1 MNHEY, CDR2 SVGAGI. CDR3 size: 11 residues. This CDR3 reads CASGLIRPQHF. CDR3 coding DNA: TGTGCCAGCGGACTTATCAGGCCCCAGCATTTT.

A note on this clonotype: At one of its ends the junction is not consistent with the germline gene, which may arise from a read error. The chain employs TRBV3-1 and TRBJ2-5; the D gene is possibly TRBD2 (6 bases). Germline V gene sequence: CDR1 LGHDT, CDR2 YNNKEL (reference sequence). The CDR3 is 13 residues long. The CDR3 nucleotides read TGTGCCAGTAGCCAAGTAGCGGTAGAGACCCAGTACTTC. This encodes CASSQVAVETQYF.

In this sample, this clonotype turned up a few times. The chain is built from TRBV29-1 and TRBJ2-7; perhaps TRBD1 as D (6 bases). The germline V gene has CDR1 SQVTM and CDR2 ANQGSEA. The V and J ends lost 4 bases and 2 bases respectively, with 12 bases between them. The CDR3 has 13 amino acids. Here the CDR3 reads CSVGAGVPYEQYF. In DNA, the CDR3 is TGCAGCGTTGGGGCAGGGGTCCCCTACGAGCAGTACTTC.

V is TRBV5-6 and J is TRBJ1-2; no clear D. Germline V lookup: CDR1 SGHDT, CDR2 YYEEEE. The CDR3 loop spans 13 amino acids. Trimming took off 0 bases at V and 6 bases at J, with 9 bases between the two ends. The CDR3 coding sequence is TGTGCCAGCAGCTTGGAGGATCTTCATGGCTACACCTTC. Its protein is CASSLEDLHGYTF.

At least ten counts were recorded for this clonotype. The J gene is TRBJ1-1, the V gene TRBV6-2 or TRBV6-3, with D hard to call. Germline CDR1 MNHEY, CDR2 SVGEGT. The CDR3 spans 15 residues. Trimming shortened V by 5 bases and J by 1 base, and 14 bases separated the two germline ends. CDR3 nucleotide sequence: TGTGCCAGCAGTCCCCGGCCTCCGCCGAACACTGAAGCTTTCTTT. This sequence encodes CASSPRPPPNTEAFF.

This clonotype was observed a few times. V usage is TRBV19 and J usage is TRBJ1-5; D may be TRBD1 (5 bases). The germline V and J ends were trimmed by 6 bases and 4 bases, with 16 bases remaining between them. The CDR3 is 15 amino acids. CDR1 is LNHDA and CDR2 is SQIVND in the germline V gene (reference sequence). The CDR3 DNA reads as TGTGCCAGTAGACTTATTAGGGGCCTGAATCAGCCCCAGCATTTT. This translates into CASRLIRGLNQPQHF.

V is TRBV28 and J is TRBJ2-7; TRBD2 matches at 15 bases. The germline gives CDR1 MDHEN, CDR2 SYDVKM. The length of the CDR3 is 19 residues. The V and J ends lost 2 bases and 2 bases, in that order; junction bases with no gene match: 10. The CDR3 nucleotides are TGTGCCAGCAGTTTAACATCGGGGACTAGCGGGAGGACCACCTACGAGCAGTACTTC. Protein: CASSLTSGTSGRTTYEQYF.

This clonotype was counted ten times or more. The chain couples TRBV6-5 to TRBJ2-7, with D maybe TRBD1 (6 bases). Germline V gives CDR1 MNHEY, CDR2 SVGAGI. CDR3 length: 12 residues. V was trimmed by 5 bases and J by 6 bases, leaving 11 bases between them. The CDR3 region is CASSIQGGEQYF. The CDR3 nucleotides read TGTGCCAGCAGTATACAGGGTGGCGAGCAGTACTTC.

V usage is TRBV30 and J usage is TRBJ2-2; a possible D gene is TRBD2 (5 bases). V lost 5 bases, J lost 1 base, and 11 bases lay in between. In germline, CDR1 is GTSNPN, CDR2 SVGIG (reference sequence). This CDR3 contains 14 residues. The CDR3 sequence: CAWVRVGNTGELFF. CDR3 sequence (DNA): TGTGCCTGGGTGCGGGTTGGGAACACCGGGGAGCTGTTTTTT.

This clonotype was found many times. The CDR3 sequence is CASSLWRGGTAYEQYF. The CDR3 DNA reads as TGTGCCAGCAGCTTATGGAGGGGGGGAACCGCCTACGAGCAGTACTTC. The chain joins TRBV11-2 to TRBJ2-7, with a possible D match to TRBD2 (7 bases). V was trimmed by 2 bases and J by 2 bases, leaving 16 bases between them. Per the germline V gene, CDR1 is SGHAT and CDR2 is FQNNGV. The CDR3 is 16 residues long.

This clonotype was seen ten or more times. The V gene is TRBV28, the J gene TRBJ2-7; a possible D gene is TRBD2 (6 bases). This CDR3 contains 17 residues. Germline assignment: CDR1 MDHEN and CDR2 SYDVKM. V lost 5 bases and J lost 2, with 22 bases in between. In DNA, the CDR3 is TGTGCCAGCAGTACCCCCGTGGGTAGCGGACCTACCTACGAGCAGTACTTC. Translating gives CASSTPVGSGPTYEQYF. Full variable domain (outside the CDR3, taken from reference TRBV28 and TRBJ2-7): DVKVTQSSRYLVKRTGEKVFLECVQDMDHENMFWYRQDPGLGLRLIYFSYDVKMKEKGDIPEGYSVSREKKERFSLILESASTNQTSMYLCASSTPVGSGPTYEQYFGPGTRLTVT.

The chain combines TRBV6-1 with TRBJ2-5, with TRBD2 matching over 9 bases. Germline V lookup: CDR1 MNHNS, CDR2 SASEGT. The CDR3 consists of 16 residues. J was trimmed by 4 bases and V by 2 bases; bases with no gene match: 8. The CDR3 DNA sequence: TGTGCCAGCAGTGAAATAGCTAGCGGGGAGGGAGAGACCCAGTACTTC. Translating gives CASSEIASGEGETQYF.

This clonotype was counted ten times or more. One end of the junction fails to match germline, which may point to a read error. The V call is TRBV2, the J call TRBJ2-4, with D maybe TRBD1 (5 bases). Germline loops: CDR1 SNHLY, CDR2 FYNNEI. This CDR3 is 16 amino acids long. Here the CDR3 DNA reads TGTGCCAGCAGGAAAGACAGTATCTTTCCCAAAAACATTAAGTACTTC. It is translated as CASRKDSIFPKNIKYF.

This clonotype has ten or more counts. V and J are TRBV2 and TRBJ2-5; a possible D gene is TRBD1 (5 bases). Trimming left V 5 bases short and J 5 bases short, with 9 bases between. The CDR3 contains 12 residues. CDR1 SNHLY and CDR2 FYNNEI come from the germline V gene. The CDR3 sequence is CASSWQGETQYF. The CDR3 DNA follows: TGTGCCAGCAGTTGGCAGGGTGAGACCCAGTACTTC.

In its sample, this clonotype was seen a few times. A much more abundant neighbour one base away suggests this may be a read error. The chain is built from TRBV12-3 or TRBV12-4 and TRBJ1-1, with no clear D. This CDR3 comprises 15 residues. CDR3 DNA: TGTGCCAGCAGCCGGACCCCCGAGGGTCACACTGAAGCTTGCTTT. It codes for CASSRTPEGHTEACF.

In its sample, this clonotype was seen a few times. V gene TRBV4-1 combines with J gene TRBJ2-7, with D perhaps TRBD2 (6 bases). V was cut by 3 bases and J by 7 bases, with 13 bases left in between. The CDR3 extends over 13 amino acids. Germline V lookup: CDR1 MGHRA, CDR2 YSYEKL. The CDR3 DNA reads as TGCGCCAGCAGCCATGCGGGACCTCGGGAGCAGTACTTC. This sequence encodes CASSHAGPREQYF.

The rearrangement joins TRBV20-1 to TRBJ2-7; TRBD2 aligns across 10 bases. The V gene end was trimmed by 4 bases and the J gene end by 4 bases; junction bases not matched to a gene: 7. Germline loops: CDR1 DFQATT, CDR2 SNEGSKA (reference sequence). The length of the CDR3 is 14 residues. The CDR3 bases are TGCAGTGCTACTCTAGCGGGAGTTAGGTACGAGCAGTACTTC. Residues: CSATLAGVRYEQYF.

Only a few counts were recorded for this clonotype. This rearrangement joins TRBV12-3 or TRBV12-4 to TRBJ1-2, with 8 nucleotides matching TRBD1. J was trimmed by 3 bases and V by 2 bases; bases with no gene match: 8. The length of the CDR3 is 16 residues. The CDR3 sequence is CASSLTPKQGDYGYTF. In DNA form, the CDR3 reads TGTGCCAGCAGTTTAACCCCGAAACAGGGGGACTATGGCTACACCTTC.

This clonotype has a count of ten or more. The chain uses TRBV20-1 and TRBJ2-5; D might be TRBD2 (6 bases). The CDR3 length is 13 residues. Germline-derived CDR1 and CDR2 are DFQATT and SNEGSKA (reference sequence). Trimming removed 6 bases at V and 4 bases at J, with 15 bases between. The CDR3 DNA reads TGCAGTGCCTACTCCGGGACTCCAGAGACCCAGTACTTC. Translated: CSAYSGTPETQYF.